The T cell receptor (beta chain) under discussion was sequenced for a study of long-term antiretroviral therapy in people with HIV. Findings of the study overall: HIV repertoires spanned tighter CDR3 length ranges than controls did. Pre-ART expanded clones dominated the repertoire at every time point.

Researchers ran immunoSEQ v3.0 at survey level. Profiling relied on immunoSEQ multiplex PCR, and the TCRdb table lists in-frame clones only, not all of them. The sample yields some 40,000 clones, approximately 87% seen once. This clone was picked up one time. Antigen unknown. Every donor contributed at least one pre-ART and at least two post-ART PBMC samples. The study used samples holding 1-10 million cryopreserved PBMC before DNA extraction. The receptor comes from a woman aged 45-65 years with HIV. The starting material was unsorted PBMCs, obtained 1.2 years after starting antiretroviral therapy.

Here the CDR3 DNA reads TGTGCCAGTAGTATCGATGGGGCAGGGGCTAACTATGGCTACACCTTC. Residues: CASSIDGAGANYGYTF. The genes are TRBV19 and TRBJ1-2, with TRBD1 as a possible D gene (6 bases). This CDR3 contains 16 residues. From germline, CDR1 is LNHDA and CDR2 SQIVND (reference sequence). Trimming left V 3 bases short and J 0 bases short, with 14 bases between.